This is a list of T cell receptor beta chains from one sample in a study of blood T cell repertoires in COVID-19. The table came from immunoSEQ multiplex PCR; TCRdb's copy has only in-frame clones and leaves some out. The sample comprises over 400,000 clones, 80% to 90% of which are singletons, and roughly 1.4% rests with the top ten. Sequencing was performed on peripheral blood. These receptors all stem from a woman aged 25 to 39 with active or convalescent COVID-19. The CDR3 runs from the conserved cysteine through the conserved F or W. The D gene is left open where the match is weak. Expanded clones are given a class, and other clones once, few, many or no size at all.

V: TRBV27
D: -
size: -
J: TRBJ2-7
CDR3: CASRMTGPYEQYF
DNA: TGTGCCAGCAGAATGACAGGCCCCTACGAGCAGTACTTC

V: TRBV5-5
D: TRBD1
size: -
J: TRBJ2-6
CDR3: CASSSGQGITGANVLTF
DNA: TGTGCCAGCAGCTCCGGACAGGGGATCACTGGGGCCAACGTCCTGACTTTC

V: TRBV3-1/TRBV3-2
D: -
size: -
J: TRBJ1-1
CDR3: CASRANTEAFF
DNA: TGTGCCAGCAGGGCCAACACTGAAGCTTTCTTT

V: TRBV10-3
D: -
size: -
J: TRBJ2-7
CDR3: CAIRDRGGLAVNYEQYF
DNA: TGTGCCATCAGGGACAGGGGAGGACTAGCCGTCAACTACGAGCAGTACTTC

V: TRBV4-1
D: -
size: -
J: TRBJ1-1
CDR3: CASSQARVGTEAFF
DNA: TGCGCCAGCAGCCAAGCCAGGGTGGGGACTGAAGCTTTCTTT

V: TRBV7-6
D: -
size: -
J: TRBJ2-2
CDR3: CASSVDRMNTGELFF
DNA: TGTGCCAGCAGCGTTGACAGAATGAACACCGGGGAGCTGTTTTTT

V: TRBV19
D: -
size: few
J: TRBJ1-6
CDR3: CASSIGQIDNSPLHF
DNA: TGTGCCAGTAGTATTGGGCAGATAGATAATTCACCCCTCCACTTT

V: TRBV6-1
D: -
size: -
J: TRBJ1-1
CDR3: CASSEIQEVEAFF
DNA: TGTGCCAGCAGTGAAATTCAAGAGGTTGAAGCTTTCTTT

V: TRBV6-2/TRBV6-3
D: TRBD1
size: -
J: TRBJ1-2
CDR3: CASSPPSGTVYGYTF
DNA: TGTGCCAGCAGTCCGCCTTCCGGGACAGTCTATGGCTACACCTTC

V: TRBV7-2
D: -
size: -
J: TRBJ2-5
CDR3: CASSLARGLEETQYF
DNA: TGTGCCAGCAGCTTAGCGAGAGGACTCGAAGAGACCCAGTACTTC

V: TRBV6-6
D: -
size: -
J: TRBJ1-6
CDR3: CASSLQSNSPLHF
DNA: TGTGCCAGCAGTTTACAGAGTAATTCACCCCTCCACTTT

V: TRBV6-1
D: -
size: -
J: TRBJ1-1
CDR3: CASSETSTGGTEAFF
DNA: TGTGCCAGCAGTGAAACCTCGACCGGAGGCACTGAAGCTTTCTTT

V: TRBV5-4
D: -
size: -
J: TRBJ2-2
CDR3: CASSFLHERGTGELFF
DNA: TGTGCCAGCAGCTTCCTTCACGAACGGGGCACCGGGGAGCTGTTTTTT

V: TRBV18
D: -
size: -
J: TRBJ2-1
CDR3: CASSRRQVRHNDQFF
DNA: TGTGCCAGCTCACGACGACAAGTCCGACACAATGATCAGTTCTTC

V: TRBV6-1
D: TRBD1
size: -
J: TRBJ2-1
CDR3: CASSEETGSYNEQFF
DNA: TGTGCCAGCAGTGAGGAGACAGGGTCCTACAATGAGCAGTTCTTC

V: TRBV5-1
D: TRBD1
size: -
J: TRBJ1-1
CDR3: CASGRPDRGVKNTEAFF
DNA: TGCGCCAGCGGGCGCCCTGACAGGGGTGTAAAGAACACTGAAGCTTTCTTT

V: TRBV11-2
D: TRBD1
size: few
J: TRBJ2-7
CDR3: CASSEGQVNYEQYF
DNA: TGTGCCAGCAGCGAGGGACAGGTAAACTACGAGCAGTACTTC

V: TRBV5-8
D: -
size: once
J: TRBJ2-1
CDR3: CASRGSYNEQFF
DNA: TGTGCCTCACGAGGGTCCTACAATGAGCAGTTCTTC

V: TRBV7-2
D: -
size: -
J: TRBJ2-1
CDR3: CASSLGGAGRGNEQFF
DNA: TGTGCCAGCAGCTTAGGGGGAGCGGGCCGAGGGAATGAGCAGTTCTTC

V: TRBV4-1
D: TRBD2
size: few
J: TRBJ2-2
CDR3: CASSQNLLAGTGELFF
DNA: TGCGCCAGCAGCCAAAATTTATTAGCGGGCACCGGGGAGCTGTTTTTT

V: TRBV13
D: -
size: -
J: TRBJ1-1
CDR3: CASSDQGSATEAFF
DNA: TGTGCCAGCAGCGATCAGGGGAGTGCCACTGAAGCTTTCTTT

V: TRBV3-1/TRBV3-2
D: TRBD1
size: -
J: TRBJ1-2
CDR3: CASSQRTGFNYGYTF
DNA: TGTGCCAGCAGCCAACGGACAGGGTTTAACTATGGCTACACCTTC

V: TRBV7-8
D: TRBD1
size: -
J: TRBJ2-7
CDR3: CASSSTPGTGVAEQYF
DNA: TGTGCCAGCAGCTCAACACCCGGGACAGGAGTTGCCGAGCAGTACTTC

V: TRBV30
D: -
size: -
J: TRBJ1-5
CDR3: CAWSDPHRSYSNQPQHF
DNA: TGTGCCTGGAGTGACCCCCACCGGAGCTATAGCAATCAGCCCCAGCATTTT

V: TRBV11-2
D: TRBD2
size: -
J: TRBJ2-3
CDR3: CASSPTSGGETDTQYF
DNA: TGTGCCAGCAGCCCGACGAGCGGGGGGGAAACAGATACGCAGTATTTT

V: TRBV19
D: -
size: once
J: TRBJ2-2
CDR3: CASSFPPGELFF
DNA: TGTGCCAGTAGTTTCCCTCCCGGGGAGCTGTTTTTT

V: TRBV10-3
D: TRBD1
size: -
J: TRBJ2-1
CDR3: CAIKGTGFNEQFF
DNA: TGTGCCATCAAAGGGACAGGTTTTAATGAGCAGTTCTTC

V: TRBV7-9
D: TRBD2
size: once
J: TRBJ2-3
CDR3: CASSSSGGPQDTQYF
DNA: TGTGCCAGCAGCAGTAGCGGGGGACCCCAGGATACGCAGTATTTT

V: TRBV6-5
D: TRBD2
size: once
J: TRBJ2-3
CDR3: CASREVAGGLTQYF
DNA: TGTGCCAGCAGGGAGGTAGCGGGAGGTTTGACGCAGTATTTT

V: TRBV20-1
D: TRBD1
size: -
J: TRBJ1-4
CDR3: CSASAVGDRGSATNEKLFF
DNA: TGCAGTGCTAGTGCCGTTGGGGACAGGGGCTCAGCAACTAATGAAAAACTGTTTTTT

V: TRBV27
D: TRBD2
size: -
J: TRBJ2-1
CDR3: CASSEHLAGSYNEQFF
DNA: TGTGCCAGCAGCGAACATCTAGCGGGGTCATACAATGAGCAGTTCTTC

V: TRBV3-1/TRBV3-2
D: TRBD1
size: -
J: TRBJ1-4
CDR3: CASSQDGTGVGKLFF
DNA: TGTGCCAGCAGCCAAGATGGAACAGGGGTAGGAAAACTGTTTTTT

V: TRBV24-1
D: -
size: -
J: TRBJ2-3
CDR3: CATSEASPHGTDTQYF
DNA: TGTGCCACCAGTGAAGCCTCTCCCCATGGCACAGATACGCAGTATTTT

V: TRBV20-1
D: -
size: -
J: TRBJ1-1
CDR3: CSARKPEAFF
DNA: TGCAGTGCTAGGAAGCCTGAAGCTTTCTTT

V: TRBV2
D: TRBD1
size: -
J: TRBJ1-4
CDR3: CASRTTGVGEKLFF
DNA: TGTGCCAGCAGAACTACAGGGGTAGGGGAAAAACTGTTTTTT

V: TRBV6-5
D: TRBD2
size: once
J: TRBJ2-3
CDR3: CASSGTRDTQYF
DNA: TGTGCGTCTAGCGGGACTAGAGATACGCAGTATTTT

V: TRBV19
D: -
size: -
J: TRBJ1-1
CDR3: CASNWAYRTEAFF
DNA: TGTGCCAGTAATTGGGCATATCGCACTGAAGCTTTCTTT

V: TRBV3-1/TRBV3-2
D: -
size: -
J: TRBJ1-3
CDR3: CASSLFTRQPIGNTIYF
DNA: TGTGCCAGCAGCCTCTTTACTCGACAGCCCATTGGAAACACCATATATTTT

V: TRBV6-6
D: -
size: few
J: TRBJ1-1
CDR3: CASRPRVNTEAFF
DNA: TGTGCCAGCAGACCAAGAGTGAACACTGAAGCTTTCTTT

V: TRBV5-4
D: TRBD2
size: -
J: TRBJ2-7
CDR3: CASSSRLAGGPSEQYF
DNA: TGTGCCAGCAGCTCCAGACTAGCGGGAGGCCCCTCCGAGCAGTACTTC

V: TRBV3-1/TRBV3-2
D: -
size: -
J: TRBJ2-3
CDR3: CASSQRDTQYF
DNA: TGTGCCAGCAGCCAGAGAGATACGCAGTATTTT

V: TRBV10-2
D: TRBD1
size: -
J: TRBJ1-5
CDR3: CASRYGQGAQPQHF
DNA: TGCGCCAGCAGATACGGACAGGGGGCTCAGCCCCAGCATTTT

V: TRBV12-5
D: -
size: -
J: TRBJ2-1
CDR3: CASGNDLVSEQFF
DNA: TGTGCTAGTGGGAACGACCTAGTGAGTGAGCAGTTCTTC

V: TRBV19
D: -
size: few
J: TRBJ1-1
CDR3: CASSRSNTEAFF
DNA: TGTGCCAGTAGTCGGTCGAACACTGAAGCTTTCTTT